Shown below are 30 T cell receptor beta chains from a single sample sequenced in a study of T cell responses to AZD1222 COVID-19 vaccine. Profiling relied on immunoSEQ multiplex PCR, and the TCRdb table lists in-frame clones only, not all of them. There are 150,000 to 200,000 clones in the sample; more than 85% occur only once, and 3.9% lies in the top ten. The sample was peripheral blood, taken on day 0 of AZD1222 vaccination. These receptor sequences come from an adult in good health.

The rearrangement joins TRBV7-6 to TRBJ2-2, with 8 positions matching TRBD1. Per the germline V gene, CDR1 is SGHVS and CDR2 is FNYEAQ. The CDR3 sequence is 14 residues long. The trim removed 2 bases at V and 5 bases at J, leaving 1 base unmatched. The chain's CDR3 is CASSLTGGTGELFF. The CDR3, as DNA: TGTGCCAGCAGCTTAACAGGGGGAACCGGGGAGCTGTTTTTT.

This sequence joins TRBV28 and TRBJ2-7; TRBD2 might be the D (5 bases). The CDR3 covers 16 residues. Trimming pared 6 bases from V and 0 bases from J, leaving 18 bases between. In germline, CDR1 is MDHEN, CDR2 SYDVKM. The CDR3: CASSWVPGTLSYEQYF. In DNA, the CDR3 is TGTGCCAGCAGCTGGGTACCGGGAACACTCTCCTACGAGCAGTACTTC. Full variable domain (outside the CDR3, taken from reference TRBV28 and TRBJ2-7): DVKVTQSSRYLVKRTGEKVFLECVQDMDHENMFWYRQDPGLGLRLIYFSYDVKMKEKGDIPEGYSVSREKKERFSLILESASTNQTSMYLCASSWVPGTLSYEQYFGPGTRLTVT.

The rearrangement uses TRBV18 and TRBJ1-1, with a weak D call TRBD1 (5 bases). The CDR3 runs to 14 residues. Trimming shortened V by 3 bases and J by 1 base, and 9 bases separated the two germline ends. Germline loops: CDR1 KGHSH, CDR2 LQKENI. The DNA of the CDR3 is TGTGCCAGCTCACCCGACAGAAAGAACACTGAAGCTTTCTTT. Protein: CASSPDRKNTEAFF. Supplemented by reference TRBV18 and TRBJ1-1, the full variable domain reads NAGVMQNPRHLVRRRGQEARLRCSPMKGHSHVYWYRQLPEEGLKFMVYLQKENIIDESGMPKERFSAEFPKEGPSILRIQQVVRGDSAAYFCASSPDRKNTEAFFGQGTRLTVV.

The V call is TRBV29-1, the J call TRBJ2-7, with D possibly being TRBD2 (6 bases). With 7 bases removed from V and 1 base from J, the gap between germline ends came to 14 bases. The CDR3 extends over 13 amino acids. Looked up from germline, CDR1 is SQVTM and CDR2 is ANQGSEA. CDR3 sequence: CSDSGKISYEQYF. CDR3 nucleotide sequence: TGCAGCGATAGCGGCAAGATATCCTACGAGCAGTACTTC.

The chain recombines TRBV5-4 with TRBJ1-2, with D hard to call. V dropped 6 bases and J dropped 4 bases, with 19 bases sitting between them. The germline gives CDR1 SGHNT, CDR2 YYREEE (reference sequence). CDR3 length: 15 residues. The CDR3 DNA reads as TGTGCCAGCAACGTGGCGGCAGGATCGATCTATGGCTACACCTTC. Translating it yields CASNVAAGSIYGYTF.

The V call is TRBV4-1, the J call TRBJ2-7; 9 nucleotides align to TRBD1. With 3 bases clipped from V and 2 bases from J, the junction kept 5 bases outside the gene matches. Germline assignment: CDR1 MGHRA and CDR2 YSYEKL. This CDR3 has 15 amino acids. In DNA, the CDR3 is TGCGCCAGCAGCCAGACCGGGACAGGGCCCTACGAGCAGTACTTC. Translation gives CASSQTGTGPYEQYF.

The chain links TRBV14 to TRBJ2-7; D unresolved. Germline CDR1 reads SGHDN; CDR2 reads FVKESK. The CDR3 has 12 amino acids. The V and J ends lost 5 bases and 4 bases respectively, with 9 bases between them. CDR3 coding DNA: TGTGCCAGCAGCGTAAGCATTTACGAGCAGTACTTC. It encodes CASSVSIYEQYF.

The J gene is TRBJ1-2, the V gene TRBV27, with a weak D call TRBD1 (5 bases). Trimming took 5 bases from V and 5 from J, leaving 9 bases between them. CDR3 length: 12 amino acids. Germline loops: CDR1 MNHEY, CDR2 SMNVEV (reference sequence). The CDR3 is CASSPGGYGYTF. The CDR3 bases are TGTGCCAGCAGTCCTGGGGGGTATGGCTACACCTTC.

This chain joins TRBV5-1 and TRBJ1-2; D uncertain. With 0 bases removed from V and 2 bases from J, the gap between germline ends came to 8 bases. Germline-derived CDR1 and CDR2 are SGHRS and YFSETQ. This CDR3 comprises 14 residues. The CDR3 region is CASSLDVTNYGYTF. The CDR3 DNA is TGCGCCAGCAGCTTGGATGTCACAAACTATGGCTACACCTTC.

The chain links TRBV29-1 to TRBJ2-5; D uncertain. This CDR3 spans 15 amino acids. Deletions cut 0 bases from V and 8 bases from J, with 19 bases between. Germline V gene lookup returns CDR1 SQVTM and CDR2 ANQGSEA. CDR3 bases: TGCAGCGTTGAAGACAACATGGACGCTCTGAGAACCCAGTACTTC. Its protein product is CSVEDNMDALRTQYF. The full variable domain, completed using reference TRBV29-1 and TRBJ2-5, is SAVISQKPSRDICQRGTSLTIQCQVDSQVTMMFWYRQQPGQSLTLIATANQGSEATYESGFVIDKFPISRPNLTFSTLTVSNMSPEDSSIYLCSVEDNMDALRTQYFGPGTRLLVL.

The chain links TRBV12-3 or TRBV12-4 to TRBJ1-1; D not certain. The CDR3 is 13 residues long. With 7 bases removed from V and 4 bases from J, the gap between germline ends came to 13 bases. CDR3 loop: CASIPPDATEAFF. The CDR3 DNA reads as TGTGCCAGCATTCCCCCGGACGCCACTGAAGCTTTCTTT.

In this sample, this clone turned up once. The chain uses TRBV13 and TRBJ1-1, with a weak D call TRBD1 (5 bases). V lost 5 bases and J 4 bases, leaving 17 bases between the germline ends. This CDR3 spans 15 amino acids. Germline V CDR1 and CDR2: PRHDT, FYEKMQ (reference sequence). CDR3 DNA: TGTGCCAGCAGCAACGTGGGGGGGTGGAGCACTGAAGCTTTCTTT. The encoded protein is CASSNVGGWSTEAFF. Full variable domain (outside the CDR3, taken from reference TRBV13 and TRBJ1-1): AAGVIQSPRHLIKEKRETATLKCYPIPRHDTVYWYQQGPGQDPQFLISFYEKMQSDKGSIPDRFSAQQFSDYHSELNMSSLELGDSALYFCASSNVGGWSTEAFFGQGTRLTVV.

V gene TRBV19 combines with J gene TRBJ1-2, with TRBD1 matching 8 bases. CDR1 is LNHDA and CDR2 is SQIVND in the germline V gene (reference sequence). The V segment lost 7 bases and the J segment 2 bases; nucleotides outside the gene matches: 6. The CDR3 is 14 amino acids. This chain's CDR3 is CASKTGAPNYGYTF. The CDR3 DNA is TGTGCCAGTAAGACAGGGGCGCCCAACTATGGCTACACCTTC.

This chain links TRBV2 with TRBJ1-6, with D uncertain. Germline V CDR1 and CDR2: SNHLY, FYNNEI. The length of the CDR3 is 15 residues. The germline V and J ends were trimmed by 3 bases and 4 bases, with 10 bases remaining between them. CDR3: CASSEGQVYNSPLHF. CDR3 in DNA: TGTGCCAGCAGTGAGGGCCAAGTATATAATTCACCCCTCCACTTT. The whole variable domain, filled in from reference TRBV2 and TRBJ1-6, reads EPEVTQTPSHQVTQMGQEVILRCVPISNHLYFYWYRQILGQKVEFLVSFYNNEISEKSEIFDDQFSVERPDGSNFTLKIRSTKLEDSAMYFCASSEGQVYNSPLHFGNGTRLTVT.

This clone was recorded only once. The chain recombines TRBV4-2 with TRBJ1-5, with 7 bases matching TRBD1. There are 15 residues in the CDR3. V trimming: 0 bases; J trimming: 5 bases; junction bases outside the gene matches: 4. Germline values: CDR1 LGHNA, CDR2 YNFKEQ. This CDR3 is CASSQDGQADQPQHF. CDR3 coding DNA: TGTGCCAGCAGCCAAGATGGACAGGCGGATCAGCCCCAGCATTTT.

The chain carries TRBV7-9 and TRBJ2-5, with D unresolved. The germline CDR1 and CDR2 sequences are SEHNR and FQNEAQ (reference sequence). The V end lost 5 bases, the J end lost 3 bases, and 13 bases lay between the germline ends. This CDR3 comprises 14 residues. CDR3 in amino acids: CASSPPAREETQYF. The CDR3 DNA reads as TGTGCCAGCAGCCCACCTGCCAGAGAAGAGACCCAGTACTTC.

The V gene is TRBV7-9, the J gene TRBJ2-3; D gene unclear. V lost 3 bases, J lost 5 bases, and 9 bases lay in between. The germline V gene encodes CDR1 SEHNR and CDR2 FQNEAQ (reference sequence). The CDR3 runs 13 residues. This CDR3 reads CASSFSVGDTQYF. Here the CDR3 DNA reads TGTGCCAGCAGCTTCTCCGTTGGAGATACGCAGTATTTT.

The CDR3 is CASRSWGSQPQHF. DNA for the CDR3: TGTGCCAGCCGTTCATGGGGCTCTCAGCCCCAGCATTTT. This rearrangement joins TRBV12-3 or TRBV12-4 to TRBJ1-5; tentative D call: TRBD1 (5 bases). The CDR3 length is 13 residues. V was cut by 8 bases and J by 6 bases, with 14 bases left in between.

This chain links TRBV11-2 with TRBJ2-7; no firm D call. Trimming stripped 1 base from V and 5 bases from J, with 15 bases between. CDR1 is SGHAT, CDR2 FQNNGV, per germline. The CDR3 spans 15 residues. Here the CDR3 DNA reads TGTGCCAGCAGCTTAGTCTTGGGTAGATCCCACGAGCAGTACTTC. It translates to CASSLVLGRSHEQYF. Full variable domain (outside the CDR3, taken from reference TRBV11-2 and TRBJ2-7): EAGVAQSPRYKIIEKRQSVAFWCNPISGHATLYWYQQILGQGPKLLIQFQNNGVVDDSQLPKDRFSAERLKGVDSTLKIQPAKLEDSAVYLCASSLVLGRSHEQYFGPGTRLTVT.

This chain uses TRBV6-6 with TRBJ1-6; D gene unclear. Trimming took 0 bases from V and 6 from J, leaving 9 bases between them. CDR1 MNHNY and CDR2 SVGAGI come from the germline V gene (reference sequence). The CDR3 sequence is 15 residues long. CDR3 in amino acids: CASSYSMEGNSPLHF. CDR3 DNA: TGTGCCAGCAGTTACTCGATGGAGGGTAATTCACCCCTCCACTTT.

CDR3 nucleotides: TGTGCCAGCAGTTTATCTACAGGGGGTGCCGGGGAGCTGTTTTTT. It specifies CASSLSTGGAGELFF. The chain uses TRBV27 and TRBJ2-2; 8 nucleotides agree with TRBD1. Germline CDR1 reads MNHEY; CDR2 reads SMNVEV (reference sequence). The CDR3 extends over 15 amino acids. The J segment lost 6 bases and the V segment lost 0 bases, leaving 3 bases of the junction unmatched.

J is TRBJ1-1 and V is TRBV7-9; TRBD1 is a possible D gene (5 bases). The V end lost 3 bases, the J end lost 1 base, and 9 bases lay between the germline ends. CDR3 size: 14 residues. Germline CDR1 SEHNR, CDR2 FQNEAQ (reference sequence). The CDR3 loop is CASSLQGRNTEAFF. The DNA for the CDR3 is TGTGCCAGCAGCTTGCAGGGAAGGAACACTGAAGCTTTCTTT.

The gene calls are TRBV3-1 (or the pseudogene TRBV3-2) and TRBJ2-2; D ambiguous. Trimming took 2 bases from V and 5 from J, leaving 6 bases between them. The CDR3 totals 13 residues. From germline, CDR1 is LGHDT and CDR2 YNNKEL (reference sequence). The DNA of the CDR3 is TGTGCCAGCAGCCAAAGAGGAACCGGGGAGCTGTTTTTT. It yields the protein CASSQRGTGELFF.

The V gene is TRBV4-1, the J gene TRBJ2-2; 10 bases are shared with TRBD1. The germline gives CDR1 MGHRA, CDR2 YSYEKL. With V trimmed by 4 bases and J by 5 bases, 10 bases remained unmatched. The CDR3 consists of 17 residues. The CDR3 sequence: CASSPRTGGLRTGELFF. The CDR3 DNA reads TGCGCCAGCAGCCCCAGGACAGGGGGTCTAAGGACCGGGGAGCTGTTTTTT.

The rearrangement links TRBV19 to TRBJ2-6; 11 bases match TRBD2. Germline values: CDR1 LNHDA, CDR2 SQIVND (reference sequence). The CDR3 is 19 amino acids. The V segment lost 4 bases and the J segment 0 bases; nucleotides outside the gene matches: 8. The CDR3 DNA reads as TGTGCCAGTAGTACTAGCGGGGGGTTCGAGTTCTCTGGGGCCAACGTCCTGACTTTC. This encodes CASSTSGGFEFSGANVLTF.

V gene TRBV27 combines with J gene TRBJ2-7; 7 bases agree with TRBD1. Germline loops: CDR1 MNHEY, CDR2 SMNVEV (reference sequence). V lost 6 bases, J lost 4 bases, and 3 bases stayed unmatched. The CDR3 contains 12 residues. The CDR3 region is CASSQTGYEQYF. The CDR3 bases are TGTGCCAGCAGCCAGACAGGGTACGAGCAGTACTTC.

The V call is TRBV10-1, the J call TRBJ1-1, with D unclear. CDR3 length: 14 residues. From germline, CDR1 is WNHNN and CDR2 SYGVQD (reference sequence). V lost 8 bases and J 8 bases, leaving 21 bases between the germline ends. The CDR3 DNA reads TGCGCCAGCTCCTTGGCAGGATTGAAAGGAGAAGCTTTCTTT. It yields the protein CASSLAGLKGEAFF.

This rearrangement joins TRBV3-1 (or the pseudogene TRBV3-2) to TRBJ1-2, with 7 bases matching TRBD1. V shed 4 bases, J shed 5 bases, and the junction held 7 bases outside the gene matches. The CDR3 sequence is 14 residues long. Germline-derived CDR1 and CDR2 are LGHDT and YNNKEL (reference sequence). The CDR3 spells CASSRGQLFYGYTF. The CDR3 DNA reads TGTGCCAGCAGCCGGGGACAGCTTTTTTATGGCTACACCTTC.

The rearrangement uses TRBV11-3 and TRBJ2-2; possibly TRBD2 for D (6 bases). In germline, CDR1 is SGHNT, CDR2 YENEEA. The CDR3 totals 15 residues. V lost 5 bases and J lost 6, with 16 bases in between. The CDR3 bases are TGTGCCAGCAGCACAGCCCTACAGCGGGCCGGGGAGCTGTTTTTT. Its protein product is CASSTALQRAGELFF.

The rearrangement links TRBV5-1 to TRBJ2-1; D is uncertain. Germline V CDR1 and CDR2: SGHRS, YFSETQ. The CDR3 spans 11 residues. V gave up 3 bases and J gave up 4 bases, with 2 bases separating them. DNA for the CDR3: TGCGCCAGCAGCTATTACAATGAGCAGTTCTTC. It is translated as CASSYYNEQFF.